This T cell receptor beta chain was sequenced in a study of T cell responses to AZD1222 COVID-19 vaccine. Sequencing used immunoSEQ multiplex PCR; TCRdb keeps in-frame clones, though not all of them. Of some 150,000 clones listed, 80% to 95% are singletons. There are 13 residues in the CDR3. V lost 8 bases to trimming and J lost 6 bases, with 14 bases between them. The V gene's germline CDR1 is SNHLY and CDR2 FYNNEI. V gene TRBV2 combines with J gene TRBJ2-1; D ambiguous. The sequencing used peripheral blood, collected on day 0 of AZD1222 vaccination. This receptor was obtained from an adult in good health. The CDR3 region has the DNA TGTGCCAGCGAACAACGGATCATCAATGAGCAGTTCTTC. Encoded protein: CASEQRIINEQFF.